This TCR beta chain emerged from a study of T-cell reconstitution after alpha-beta-depleted transplantation in children. A few counts support this clonotype. Library preparation (for TCRbeta) was performed with unique molecular identifiers. TCRdb re-derived calls from the PCR reads in MiXCR, one entry per CDR3 protein. The data show about 360,000 distinct CDR3 sequences, about an eighth seen once. This CDR3 region has 15 residues. V gave up 5 bases and J gave up 2 bases, with 13 bases separating them. Germline CDR1 and CDR2: SGHAT and FQNNGV. This clonotype was sampled from a human donor who donated a stem cell graft to a child with Fanconi anemia. This chain joins TRBV11-2 and TRBJ2-1, with D perhaps TRBD1 (6 bases). The sample consisted of PBMCs, taken from the stem cell graft. As DNA, the CDR3 is TGTGCCAGCAGCAGAACAGGGAGTACCTACAATGAGCAGTTCTTC. Translated: CASSRTGSTYNEQFF.